The entry that follows covers one T cell receptor beta chain sequence. Its antigen is unidentified. This CDR3 has 14 amino acids. Germline V gene data show CDR1 as SGHVS and CDR2 as FQNEAQ. V was clipped by 1 base and J by 11 bases; unmatched bases: 4. Libraries were prepared by immunoSEQ multiplex PCR; TCRdb keeps only in-frame clonotypes and omits some of them. The table shows roughly 86,000 clones, with around four fifths occurring only once. Treatment of patients with chemo-refractory metastatic non-small-cell lung cancer consisted of focal radiation plus CTLA-4 blockade with ipilimumab. The sample originates from a study of radiotherapy plus CTLA-4 blockade in lung cancer. Study at large: Among enrolled patients, over 15% responded and around 30% achieved disease control.

Study findings and constraints: Tumor-derived TCR clones expanded in blood after radiotherapy plus ipilimumab.

The origin of this receptor is a human donor with non-small cell lung cancer who had stable disease on radiotherapy plus ipilimumab. Sequencing used peripheral blood, obtained from a patient treated with radiotherapy plus ipilimumab. The chain joins TRBV7-8 to TRBJ2-1, with 11 nucleotides matching TRBD2. This chain's CDR3 is CASSLELAGAKQFF. CDR3 bases: TGTGCCAGCAGCTTAGAACTAGCGGGGGCCAAGCAGTTCTTC. Full variable domain (remainder filled in from reference TRBV7-8 and TRBJ2-1): GAGVSQSPRYKVAKRGQDVALRCDPISGHVSLFWYQQALGQGPEFLTYFQNEAQLDKSGLPSDRFFAERPEGSVSTLKIQRTQQEDSAVYLCASSLELAGAKQFFGPGTRLTVL.